This T cell receptor (beta chain) was found in a study of blood T cell repertoires in COVID-19. Study-wide background: Both acute and convalescent COVID-19 samples were obtained from the United States, Italy and Spain. T cells, B-cell-depleted T cells, or PBMCs supplied cDNA or gDNA.

In regard to this clone: This same CDR3 is encoded by further DNA sequences in the sample.

Trimming took 3 bases from V and 2 from J; bases not matched to a gene: 2. The germline CDR1 and CDR2 sequences are SGHRS and YFSETQ. The CDR3 extends over 14 amino acids. Methods used by the authors: Amplification of reference gene primers was used by the study to estimate nucleated cell counts. Generated by immunoSEQ multiplex PCR, the TCRdb table keeps only in-frame clones and is missing some. V and J calls plus clone size are reproduced from that table; the DNA served to infer D and trimming. The table shows about 210,000 clones, with roughly four fifths occurring only once. The V call is TRBV5-1, the J call TRBJ1-5; 7 bases line up with TRBD1. The sample comprised peripheral blood. This receptor was taken from a woman aged 50 to 65 with active or convalescent COVID-19. This CDR3 is CASSSQGGNQPQHF. In DNA form, the CDR3 reads TGCGCCAGCAGCTCTCAGGGGGGCAATCAGCCCCAGCATTTT.